One sample yielded the 19 T cell receptor beta chains listed below, sequenced in a study of T cell responses to AZD1222 COVID-19 vaccine. Assay: immunoSEQ multiplex PCR; the TCRdb copy retains only in-frame clones and omits some. The sample carries some 130,000 clones, about 88% recorded once. This sample comprised peripheral blood, obtained on day 0 of MenACWY control vaccination. These TCRs come from an adult in good health.

In its sample, this clone was seen once. The genes are TRBV6-1 and TRBJ2-5, with unresolved D. The CDR3 has 14 residues. V was cut by 6 bases and J by 1 base, with 12 bases left in between. Looked up from germline, CDR1 is MNHNS and CDR2 is SASEGT. CDR3 coding DNA: TGTGCCAGCAGACCACGTGTCGCCCAAGAGACCCAGTACTTC. Translated, it gives CASRPRVAQETQYF.

The rearrangement joins TRBV5-1 to TRBJ1-3; 8 nucleotides line up with TRBD1. Germline values: CDR1 SGHRS, CDR2 YFSETQ. The CDR3 runs 14 residues. Unmatched junction bases numbered 4, after V lost 4 bases and J lost 4 bases. The CDR3 loop is CASSTGTGGNTIYF. CDR3 nucleotide sequence: TGCGCCAGCAGCACCGGGACAGGAGGAAACACCATATATTTT.

The sample holds one count of this clone. This chain connects TRBV27 to TRBJ2-3; D is possibly TRBD1 (5 bases). V lost 2 bases to trimming and J lost 1 base, with 7 bases between them. Germline values: CDR1 MNHEY, CDR2 SMNVEV (reference sequence). This CDR3 has 14 amino acids. The CDR3 region is CASSLRQRTDTQYF. In nucleotides, the CDR3 is TGTGCCAGCAGTTTACGACAGCGCACAGATACGCAGTATTTT.

The V gene is TRBV2, the J gene TRBJ2-2; D may be TRBD1 (6 bases). This CDR3 has 15 amino acids. The germline CDR1 and CDR2 sequences are SNHLY and FYNNEI. V was shortened by 7 bases and J by 5 bases, with 17 bases between the two germline ends. CDR3 sequence reads: CASITGTLSTGELFF. As DNA, the CDR3 is TGTGCCAGCATTACGGGGACACTTTCAACCGGGGAGCTGTTTTTT.

Only one count was recorded for this clone. The CDR3 protein is CASSLVIRTGPGYTF. CDR3 nucleotide sequence: TGTGCCAGCAGCTTGGTCATTAGGACGGGTCCTGGCTACACCTTC. V gene TRBV5-6 combines with J gene TRBJ1-2; unclear D gene. From germline, CDR1 is SGHDT and CDR2 YYEEEE. The CDR3 is 15 residues long. The V end was cut by 0 bases, the J end by 7 bases, with 16 bases between. The entire variable domain, with the rest obtained from reference TRBV5-6 and TRBJ1-2, is as follows: DAGVTQSPTHLIKTRGQQVTLRCSPKSGHDTVSWYQQALGQGPQFIFQYYEEEERQRGNFPDRFSGHQFPNYSSELNVNALLLGDSALYLCASSLVIRTGPGYTFGSGTRLTVV.

V is TRBV9 and J is TRBJ2-3; a possible D gene is TRBD2 (6 bases). The CDR3 consists of 15 residues. Deletions cut 3 bases from V and 1 base from J, with 12 bases between. Germline lookup yields CDR1 SGDLS and CDR2 YYNGEE. For the CDR3, the DNA is TGTGCCAGCAGCGCTTTAGCGGACCGCACAGATACGCAGTATTTT. Translating gives CASSALADRTDTQYF.

The chain carries TRBV4-2 and TRBJ1-2; D remains ambiguous. In germline, CDR1 is LGHNA, CDR2 YNFKEQ. CDR3 length: 13 amino acids. V was cut by 1 base and J by 8 bases, with 11 bases left in between. This chain's CDR3 is CASSQGDLRGYTF. The CDR3 DNA sequence: TGTGCCAGCAGCCAAGGGGATTTGCGCGGCTACACCTTC.

V and J are TRBV12-3 or TRBV12-4 and TRBJ2-7; tentatively, D is TRBD1 (6 bases). CDR3 length: 13 amino acids. V was clipped by 7 bases and J by 6 bases, with 16 bases between them. As DNA, the CDR3 is TGTGCCAGCACCTCGGGGACCAGGGGCGAGCAGTACTTC. Translating gives CASTSGTRGEQYF.

This rearrangement joins TRBV5-4 to TRBJ1-5; perhaps TRBD1 as D (6 bases). The germline CDR1 and CDR2 sequences are SGHNT and YYREEE (reference sequence). The germline V and J ends were trimmed by 0 bases and 2 bases, with 18 bases remaining between them. CDR3 length: 18 residues. The CDR3 loop is CASSLVTPTGLGNQPQHF. CDR3 in DNA: TGTGCCAGCAGCTTGGTCACTCCCACAGGGTTGGGCAATCAGCCCCAGCATTTT.

The chain links TRBV3-1 (or the pseudogene TRBV3-2) to TRBJ1-5; no definite D call. CDR1 LGHDT and CDR2 YNNKEL come from the germline V gene (reference sequence). V was clipped by 4 bases and J by 5 bases, with 12 bases between them. This CDR3 is built from 14 residues. CDR3: CASSLLGEHQPQHF. The CDR3 nucleotides are TGTGCCAGCAGCCTTCTCGGGGAACATCAGCCCCAGCATTTT.

The rearrangement joins TRBV18 to TRBJ2-1, with D perhaps matching TRBD2 (6 bases). Trimming removed 5 bases from V and 0 bases from J, with 14 bases in between. The CDR3 contains 16 residues. Germline V gives CDR1 KGHSH, CDR2 LQKENI. This chain's CDR3 is CASSAGTLSSYNEQFF. The CDR3 nucleotides read TGTGCCAGCTCAGCCGGGACTTTAAGCTCCTACAATGAGCAGTTCTTC.

This clone showed up many times. The chain is built from TRBV7-9 and TRBJ2-7; D not certain. Trimming took 5 bases from V and 2 from J, leaving 10 bases between them. Germline V gene lookup returns CDR1 SEHNR and CDR2 FQNEAQ (reference sequence). The CDR3 is 13 residues long. The CDR3 nucleotides read TGTGCCAGCAGCCAGGACCCGACCTACGAGCAGTACTTC. Translated, it gives CASSQDPTYEQYF. Filled out from reference TRBV7-9 and TRBJ2-7, the complete variable domain reads DTGVSQNPRHKITKRGQNVTFRCDPISEHNRLYWYRQTLGQGPEFLTYFQNEAQLEKSRLLSDRFSAERPKGSFSTLEIQRTEQGDSAMYLCASSQDPTYEQYFGPGTRLTVT.

This chain joins TRBV5-1 and TRBJ2-1; tentatively, D is TRBD2 (6 bases). CDR3 length: 16 residues. The V end was cut by 7 bases, the J end by 0 bases, with 17 bases between. Germline values: CDR1 SGHRS, CDR2 YFSETQ. CDR3 sequence: CASGPYSGSSYNEQFF. The CDR3 DNA is TGCGCCAGCGGGCCTTATAGCGGCAGCTCCTACAATGAGCAGTTCTTC.

J is TRBJ2-2 and V is TRBV5-1, with 10 bases lining up with TRBD2. Trimming took 1 base from V and 6 from J; bases not matched to a gene: 6. Germline V CDR1 and CDR2: SGHRS, YFSETQ. The CDR3 has 16 residues. The CDR3 DNA reads as TGCGCCAGCAGCTTGTGGCTAGCGGGAGAGTCCGGGGAGCTGTTTTTT. Protein sequence: CASSLWLAGESGELFF.

The chain recombines TRBV24-1 with TRBJ2-3, with D possibly being TRBD1 or TRBD2 (5 bases each). Germline lookup yields CDR1 KGHDR and CDR2 SFDVKD. Trimming removed 7 bases at V and 6 bases at J, with 16 bases between. CDR3 length: 14 residues. CDR3 sequence: CATSPGRARDTQYF. The CDR3 DNA reads TGTGCCACCAGCCCGGGACGGGCAAGGGATACGCAGTATTTT.

CDR3 nucleotide sequence: TGTGCCAGCAGCTTAAGTTTCCCAGATACGCAGTATTTT. This encodes CASSLSFPDTQYF. V gene TRBV13 combines with J gene TRBJ2-3; D gene unclear. Trimming cost V 2 bases and J 4 bases, with 7 bases left between them. The germline V gene has CDR1 PRHDT and CDR2 FYEKMQ (reference sequence). The CDR3 sequence is 13 residues long.

This chain connects TRBV14 to TRBJ1-1; perhaps TRBD1 as D (5 bases). Trimming left V 4 bases short and J 0 bases short, with 15 bases between. The CDR3 is 16 amino acids. Per the germline V gene, CDR1 is SGHDN and CDR2 is FVKESK. CDR3 nucleotides: TGTGCCAGCAGCCTTTATCTTCAGGGCCTGAACACTGAAGCTTTCTTT. This encodes CASSLYLQGLNTEAFF.

The rearrangement links TRBV3-1 (or the pseudogene TRBV3-2) to TRBJ1-6, with a tentative D call TRBD1 (6 bases). From germline, CDR1 is LGHDT and CDR2 YNNKEL (reference sequence). The CDR3 loop spans 17 amino acids. The ends were cut back, 3 bases at V and 8 bases at J, with 20 bases in the middle. The CDR3 protein is CASSQPTGGALYSPLHF. CDR3 bases: TGTGCCAGCAGCCAGCCCACGGGGGGGGCTCTGTATTCACCCCTCCACTTT.

This clone occurred once. The V call is TRBV11-3, the J call TRBJ2-7; TRBD2 aligns across 9 bases. CDR3 length equals 15 residues. Germline-derived CDR1 and CDR2 are SGHNT and YENEEA. V shed 3 bases and J 4 bases; nucleotides not matched to a gene: 7. The CDR3 region is CASSFPGLADYEQYF. The CDR3 nucleotides read TGTGCCAGCAGCTTTCCGGGACTAGCAGATTACGAGCAGTACTTC.